The entry that follows covers one T cell receptor (beta chain) sequence. The data belong to a study of blood T cell repertoires in COVID-19. Study details: Researchers got acute and convalescent COVID-19 samples from the United States, Italy and Spain.

Germline V gene data show CDR1 as LGHDT and CDR2 as YNNKEL (reference sequence). The CDR3 runs to 14 residues. V was pared by 1 base and J by 6 bases, with 12 bases between. Produced via immunoSEQ multiplex PCR; TCRdb's table is partial and in-frame only. The profile shows around 300,000 clones, around four fifths of them singletons. V usage is TRBV3-1 (or the pseudogene TRBV3-2) and J usage is TRBJ2-5; tentatively, D is TRBD1 (6 bases). The receptor was isolated from a woman aged 45 to 65 with active or convalescent COVID-19. The specimen was peripheral blood. The CDR3 loop is CASSQGQGRQTQYF. Here the CDR3 DNA reads TGTGCCAGCAGCCAAGGCCAGGGGCGGCAGACCCAGTACTTC.